The 4 T cell receptor beta chains reported below all come from one sample, sequenced in a study of long-term antiretroviral therapy in people with HIV. The run of the v3.0 immunoSEQ assay was at survey level. Clones were sequenced by immunoSEQ multiplex PCR, and TCRdb holds only the in-frame ones, with some missing. Of some 30,000 clones listed, around nine tenths are singletons. The sequencing here drew on unsorted PBMCs, taken 1.1 years after starting antiretroviral therapy. The receptors were sampled from a man between 18 and 29 years old with HIV.

The DNA for the CDR3 is TGTGCCAGCAGTGAAGAGGTTGGCAGCGGTGGATACAATGAGCAGTTCTTC. Translated, it gives CASSEEVGSGGYNEQFF. The chain uses TRBV2 and TRBJ2-1, with a tentative D call TRBD2 (5 bases). V was clipped by 1 base and J by 4 bases, with 17 bases between them. Germline CDR1 and CDR2: SNHLY and FYNNEI. The CDR3 totals 17 residues.

This chain joins TRBV5-4 and TRBJ2-7; 8 nucleotides match TRBD2. Trimming took 0 bases from V and 6 from J; bases not matched to a gene: 8. Germline-derived CDR1 and CDR2 are SGHNT and YYREEE (reference sequence). CDR3 length: 15 amino acids. The chain's CDR3 is CASSLGGWAGGEQYF. The CDR3 coding sequence is TGTGCCAGCAGCTTGGGGGGATGGGCGGGAGGCGAGCAGTACTTC.

The chain uses TRBV27 and TRBJ2-7; D is perhaps TRBD1 (6 bases). The CDR3 runs 14 residues. Germline V CDR1 and CDR2: MNHEY, SMNVEV (reference sequence). Trimming shortened V by 4 bases and J by 5 bases, and 15 bases separated the two germline ends. The DNA for the CDR3 is TGTGCCAGCAGTTCCATCGGGACAATCGACGAGCAGTACTTC. It is translated as CASSSIGTIDEQYF.

The CDR3 nucleotides are TGTGCCAGCAGCGTAATAGCGGTGAGCACAGATACGCAGTATTTT. The encoded protein is CASSVIAVSTDTQYF. This chain joins TRBV7-2 and TRBJ2-3, with TRBD2 as a possible D gene (6 bases). The CDR3 consists of 15 residues. Trimming removed 5 bases from V and 0 bases from J, with 12 bases in between. Looked up from germline, CDR1 is SGHTA and CDR2 is FQGNSA. The full variable domain, completed using reference TRBV7-2 and TRBJ2-3, is GAGVSQSPSNKVTEKGKDVELRCDPISGHTALYWYRQSLGQGLEFLIYFQGNSAPDKSGLPSDRFSAERTGGSVSTLTIQRTQQEDSAVYLCASSVIAVSTDTQYFGPGTRLTVL.